This TCR beta chain was captured in a study of CD8 T cells in ankylosing spondylitis. Only a few counts were recorded for this clonotype. Its antigen is not identified. Broader study findings: It appeared that ankylosing spondylitis blood was characterized by a TCR beta motif of eight highly homologous variants. Clones tied to disease were said to be significantly enriched in matched ankylosing spondylitis synovial fluid.

Libraries for TCR beta were made by quantitative 5'-RACE with molecular barcodes. A single record per CDR3 protein comes from TCRdb applying MiXCR to the 5' RACE reads. In the table there are 100,000 to 150,000 distinct CDR3 sequences, under 20% of which are singletons. Trimming left V 1 base short and J 1 base short, with 7 bases between. The CDR3 covers 14 residues. Per germline, CDR1 LGHDT and CDR2 YNNKEL (reference sequence). The chain recombines TRBV3-1 with TRBJ1-1; D perhaps matches TRBD1 (5 bases). This TCR derives from a male donor with ankylosing spondylitis. The source material was blood, either unsorted or a sorted T cell fraction (not recorded which). The CDR3 protein is CASSQVGPNTEAFF. CDR3 coding DNA: TGTGCCAGCAGCCAAGTGGGGCCGAACACTGAAGCTTTCTTT.